This T cell receptor beta chain was identified during a study of T cell repertoires in cytomegalovirus infection. From the reads, TCRdb called clonotypes with MiXCR, one entry per CDR3 protein. This sample yields 350,000 to 400,000 distinct CDR3 sequences, of which about 35% are seen a single time; about 13% belongs to the top ten. Unmatched junction bases numbered 9, after V lost 4 bases and J lost 10 bases. The CDR3 covers 13 residues. Germline V CDR1 and CDR2: SGHNT, YYREEE (reference sequence). Whole-study results and caveats: Ex vivo, HLA-C-restricted CMV-specific TCR beta clonotypes prevailed over the rest of the response.

Comment on this clonotype: Antigen specificity is unknown.

Sample: cultured PBMCs, taken from culture after CMV antigen stimulation. The receptor was derived from a human donor in good health (CMV status not recorded). Some clones in this sample may be carry-over from other donors' samples. The J gene is TRBJ1-1, the V gene TRBV5-4, with 8 bases fitting TRBD1. This chain's CDR3 is CASSQTGVLGAFF. CDR3 DNA: TGTGCCAGCAGCCAGACAGGGGTTCTCGGAGCTTTCTTT.